Listed below are T cell receptor beta chains from one sample, sequenced in a study of cytomegalovirus exposure and HLA in healthy donors. This table comes from immunoSEQ multiplex PCR, and its TCRdb copy is limited to in-frame clones, with some not included. The sample contains 150,000 to 200,000 clones, roughly 80% of which appear only once. The sequencing sample was made of PBMCs. All receptors derive from a boy aged 10-17 years in good health and CMV-seronegative. Each CDR3 is given with its conserved first and last residue.

length	V	J	CDR3
15	TRBV11-2	TRBJ1-1	CASSLTGTGNTEAFF
14	TRBV9	TRBJ1-3	CASSGGGSGNTIYF
14	TRBV5-1	TRBJ1-2	CASSLSTVTYGYTF
14	TRBV11-2	TRBJ2-5	CASRPAGVQETQYF
15	TRBV5-3	TRBJ2-3	CASSLVAGRADTQYF
17	TRBV9	TRBJ2-3	CASSVVGLAGVADTQYF
16	TRBV11-2	TRBJ2-1	CASSSPTWRGSNEQFF
16	TRBV12-5	TRBJ2-2	CASGDRGDTNTGELFF
15	TRBV6-6	TRBJ1-6	CASRARGQGDSPLHF
13	TRBV19	TRBJ2-7	CASSGDNSYEQYF
13	TRBV5-1	TRBJ2-1	CASNLGLNNEQFF
14	TRBV7-9	TRBJ2-7	CASSLVGATYEQYF
13	TRBV7-2	TRBJ2-7	CASRPGQSYEQYF
15	TRBV14	TRBJ1-1	CASSQLQMMNTEAFF
13	TRBV18	TRBJ2-3	CASSSPVVDTQYF
12	TRBV27	TRBJ2-3	CASSQLTDTQYF
17	TRBV11-2	TRBJ2-1	CASSLRPLGSGGNEQFF
15	TRBV6-5	TRBJ2-7	CASSFRTGVSYEQYF
12	TRBV29-1	TRBJ2-5	CSALGQGGEQYF
12	TRBV5-5	TRBJ2-1	CASSFGDNEQFF
16	TRBV9	TRBJ1-1	CASSRTGRNLNTEAFF
15	TRBV4-1	TRBJ2-7	CASSPEGTGAYEQYF